This TCR beta chain was sequenced in a study of T cell changes during pregnancy in multiple sclerosis. Method: immunoSEQ multiplex PCR; TCRdb's copy keeps in-frame clones and lacks some. The sample holds under 60,000 clones; over 80% are singletons and the top ten take roughly 0.25%. In germline, CDR1 is LNHDA, CDR2 SQIVND (reference sequence). Trimming removed 5 bases at V and 0 bases at J, with 17 bases between. The CDR3 runs to 16 residues. The receptor comes from a female donor with multiple sclerosis, enrolled in a pregnancy study. The gene calls are TRBV19 and TRBJ2-7; possibly TRBD2 for D (5 bases). Sequenced material: CD4+ T cells from peripheral blood mononuclear cells, taken in the third trimester of pregnancy. This CDR3 is CASSYTLVGSSYEQYF. The CDR3 nucleotides read TGTGCCAGTAGTTACACCTTGGTAGGGAGCTCCTACGAGCAGTACTTC.